The 15 T cell receptor beta chains below come from one sample, sequenced in a study of long-term antiretroviral therapy in people with HIV. Researchers report immunoSEQ v3.0 was run at survey level. Sequencing used immunoSEQ multiplex PCR; TCRdb keeps in-frame clones, though not all of them. Of about 20,000 clones listed, 78% are singletons. Specimen: unsorted PBMCs, collected 0.3 years after starting antiretroviral therapy. Receptors originate from a woman between 50 and 59 years old with HIV.

This clone was found a few times. DNA for the CDR3: TGTGCCAGCAAAAGGTCAGGGGACAATCAGCCCCAGCATTTT. It translates to CASKRSGDNQPQHF. The chain couples TRBV2 to TRBJ1-5; the D gene is possibly TRBD1 (6 bases). The CDR3 has 14 amino acids. Germline V gene lookup returns CDR1 SNHLY and CDR2 FYNNEI. The V end lost 7 bases, the J end lost 3 bases, and 13 bases lay between the germline ends.

This chain uses TRBV4-1 with TRBJ2-2, with 8 bases matching TRBD1. Trimming removed 0 bases from V and 4 bases from J; junction bases left unmatched: 4. The CDR3 sequence is 16 residues long. CDR1 is MGHRA and CDR2 is YSYEKL in the germline V gene. The CDR3 sequence is CASSQETGVGTGELFF. The CDR3 nucleotides read TGCGCCAGCAGCCAAGAGACAGGGGTGGGCACCGGGGAGCTGTTTTTT.

The chain is built from TRBV6-6 and TRBJ2-1; possibly TRBD1 for D (5 bases). The CDR3 covers 13 residues. Germline V gives CDR1 MNHNY, CDR2 SVGAGI (reference sequence). The V and J ends lost 6 bases and 4 bases respectively, with 10 bases between them. CDR3 nucleotide sequence: TGTGCCAGCAGCTTGACAGAATACAATGAGCAGTTCTTC. It specifies CASSLTEYNEQFF.

This clone was seen a handful of times. The rearrangement uses TRBV21-1 and TRBJ2-7; the table assigns TRBD1, which was not confirmed against the DNA. TRBV21-1 is tagged as a pseudogene. The CDR3 has 13 residues. DNA of the CDR3: TGTGCCAGCAGCTGCAAGGGGAACTACGAGCAGTACTTC. This codes for CASSCKGNYEQYF.

The chain couples TRBV11-2 to TRBJ2-3, with TRBD2 matching over 11 bases. J was trimmed by 2 bases and V by 2 bases; bases with no gene match: 6. Germline loops: CDR1 SGHAT, CDR2 FQNNGV. This CDR3 has 17 residues. The DNA of the CDR3 is TGTGCCAGCAGCTTACCTTCTAGCGGGGGGACCACAGATACGCAGTATTTT. It is translated as CASSLPSSGGTTDTQYF.

The chain joins TRBV27 to TRBJ1-6, with TRBD1 as a possible D gene (6 bases). The CDR3 extends over 14 amino acids. Germline V CDR1 and CDR2: MNHEY, SMNVEV (reference sequence). DNA for the CDR3: TGTGGTGCCAGAGGGGGTGAGTGGGATTCACCCCTCCACTTT. This encodes CGARGGEWDSPLHF.

CDR3: CASSYGRGAGELFF. In DNA, the CDR3 is TGTGCCAGCAGTTACGGCAGGGGAGCCGGGGAGCTGTTTTTT. The V and J genes are TRBV6-5 and TRBJ2-2; D is perhaps TRBD1 (6 bases). This CDR3 has 14 residues. The V gene lost 2 bases and the J gene lost 6 bases, with 10 bases spanning the gap. The V gene's germline CDR1 is MNHEY and CDR2 SVGAGI.

V is TRBV19 and J is TRBJ2-2; 10 bases are a match to TRBD2. Germline assignment: CDR1 LNHDA and CDR2 SQIVND (reference sequence). After removal of 1 base from V and 4 bases from J, the junction contained 0 bases not matched to a gene. This CDR3 region has 15 residues. This CDR3 reads CASSIGLAGTGELFF. The CDR3 nucleotides read TGTGCCAGTAGTATAGGACTAGCGGGCACCGGGGAGCTGTTTTTT. The full variable domain, its missing parts supplied by reference TRBV19 and TRBJ2-2, is DGGITQSPKYLFRKEGQNVTLSCEQNLNHDAMYWYRQDPGQGLRLIYYSQIVNDFQKGDIAEGYSVSREKKESFPLTVTSAQKNPTAFYLCASSIGLAGTGELFFGEGSRLTVL.

The rearrangement uses TRBV5-4 and TRBJ2-7; D not certain. Germline CDR1 and CDR2: SGHNT and YYREEE (reference sequence). This CDR3 region has 12 residues. V was pared by 5 bases and J by 1 base, with 7 bases between. CDR3 residues: CASRILSYEQYF. The CDR3 coding sequence is TGTGCCAGCAGAATACTATCCTACGAGCAGTACTTC.

The chain joins TRBV6-5 to TRBJ1-2; D is unresolved. The CDR3 length is 14 residues. Germline CDR1 reads MNHEY; CDR2 reads SVGAGI. V was shortened by 2 bases and J by 4 bases, with 11 bases between the two germline ends. The CDR3 reads CASSYGPDLYGYTF. Written as DNA, the CDR3 is TGTGCCAGCAGTTACGGTCCGGACCTCTATGGCTACACCTTC.

This clone was counted a few times. This chain connects TRBV27 to TRBJ1-6; D uncertain. Germline CDR1 is MNHEY and CDR2 is SMNVEV (reference sequence). This CDR3 spans 13 amino acids. Trimming pared 2 bases from V and 5 bases from J, leaving 4 bases between. CDR3 in DNA: TGTGCCAGCAGTTTAGAAGATAATTCACCCCTCCACTTT. Translated: CASSLEDNSPLHF.

V is TRBV5-1 and J is TRBJ1-1; D might be TRBD1 (5 bases). There are 13 residues in the CDR3. The germline V gene encodes CDR1 SGHRS and CDR2 YFSETQ. Trimming took off 5 bases at V and 3 bases at J, with 11 bases between the two ends. The CDR3 DNA is TGCGCCAGCAGGGGACGGGGGTACACTGAAGCTTTCTTT. Translated: CASRGRGYTEAFF.

V gene TRBV27 combines with J gene TRBJ1-5, with D unresolved. Trimming removed 0 bases from V and 7 bases from J, with 7 bases in between. CDR1 and CDR2 (germline): MNHEY, SMNVEV (reference sequence). The CDR3 length is 13 residues. The CDR3 bases are TGTGCCAGCAGTTTATCGGTTGGCCAGCCCCAGCATTTT. It translates to CASSLSVGQPQHF.

This rearrangement joins TRBV2 to TRBJ2-3, with TRBD1 matching over 7 bases. The CDR3 spans 16 residues. With 4 bases clipped from V and 0 bases from J, the junction kept 7 bases outside the gene matches. The germline V gene encodes CDR1 SNHLY and CDR2 FYNNEI. The CDR3 DNA is TGTGCCAGCAGTGTGTACGACAGGGCAAGCACAGATACGCAGTATTTT. Protein product: CASSVYDRASTDTQYF. Combining the CDR3 with reference TRBV2 and TRBJ2-3 gives the whole variable domain EPEVTQTPSHQVTQMGQEVILRCVPISNHLYFYWYRQILGQKVEFLVSFYNNEISEKSEIFDDQFSVERPDGSNFTLKIRSTKLEDSAMYFCASSVYDRASTDTQYFGPGTRLTVL.

The J gene is TRBJ2-3, the V gene TRBV9; 8 nucleotides agree with TRBD1. CDR3 size: 17 residues. The V and J ends lost 0 bases and 4 bases, in that order; junction bases with no gene match: 10. Per the germline V gene, CDR1 is SGDLS and CDR2 is YYNGEE. In DNA, the CDR3 is TGTGCCAGCAGCGTAGGTCAGGGGGCGACCGTCGCAGATACGCAGTATTTT. Its protein product is CASSVGQGATVADTQYF.